The next 23 T cell receptor beta chains were all read from a single sample in a study of cytomegalovirus exposure and HLA in healthy donors. The PCR employed 60 Vbeta primers together with 13 Jbeta primers. Generated by immunoSEQ multiplex PCR, the TCRdb table keeps only in-frame clones and is missing some. This sample yields about 120,000 clones, of which 77% are seen a single time; approximately 3.7% belongs to the top ten. Sequenced material: PBMCs. These TCRs come from a human donor in good health.

The chain carries TRBV4-1 and TRBJ2-1, with 9 bases lining up with TRBD2. The CDR3 loop spans 14 amino acids. The germline gives CDR1 MGHRA, CDR2 YSYEKL. With 8 bases clipped from V and 8 bases from J, the junction kept 10 bases outside the gene matches. The CDR3 protein is CASGMSSGSDEQFF. The CDR3 nucleotides are TGCGCCAGCGGGATGAGTAGCGGGAGCGATGAGCAGTTCTTC.

About this clone: In the same sample, other DNA sequences code for this CDR3. The V gene is TRBV5-1, the J gene TRBJ2-1, with 10 bases that match TRBD2. Germline CDR1 SGHRS, CDR2 YFSETQ. This CDR3 has 15 amino acids. The V segment lost 0 bases and the J segment 7 bases; nucleotides outside the gene matches: 4. CDR3 protein: CASSLALAGENEQFF. CDR3 coding DNA: TGCGCCAGCAGCTTGGCCCTAGCGGGAGAGAATGAGCAGTTCTTC.

This chain connects TRBV28 to TRBJ2-7, with 10 bases lining up with TRBD1. V shed 5 bases, J shed 2 bases, and the junction held 3 bases outside the gene matches. Germline assignment: CDR1 MDHEN and CDR2 SYDVKM. The CDR3 consists of 14 residues. The CDR3 bases are TGTGCCAGCAGTCCGGGACAGGGGCCCTACGAGCAGTACTTC. Its protein is CASSPGQGPYEQYF.

The chain combines TRBV27 with TRBJ1-2, with 9 bases lining up with TRBD1. The CDR3 is 14 residues long. From germline, CDR1 is MNHEY and CDR2 SMNVEV (reference sequence). V was clipped by 8 bases and J by 7 bases; unmatched bases: 11. As DNA, the CDR3 is TGTGCCAGCCGACTGAGGGGACAGGGAGGTGGCTACACCTTC. Translated: CASRLRGQGGGYTF.

V is TRBV7-9 and J is TRBJ2-3; D call uncertain. The CDR3 covers 17 residues. Trimming cost V 2 bases and J 0 bases, with 15 bases left between them. Germline values: CDR1 SEHNR, CDR2 FQNEAQ (reference sequence). The CDR3 region has the DNA TGTGCCAGCAGCTTAAAGGCGGAGACTTCTAGCACAGATACGCAGTATTTT. It yields the protein CASSLKAETSSTDTQYF.

The rearrangement joins TRBV29-1 to TRBJ2-5, with D perhaps TRBD1 (6 bases). CDR1 is SQVTM, CDR2 ANQGSEA, per germline. The ends were cut back, 7 bases at V and 1 base at J, with 13 bases in the middle. CDR3 length: 13 residues. In DNA, the CDR3 is TGCAGCGCAGGGGTGAATCTCCAAGAGACCCAGTACTTC. Its protein is CSAGVNLQETQYF. Full variable domain (remainder filled in from reference TRBV29-1 and TRBJ2-5): SAVISQKPSRDICQRGTSLTIQCQVDSQVTMMFWYRQQPGQSLTLIATANQGSEATYESGFVIDKFPISRPNLTFSTLTVSNMSPEDSSIYLCSAGVNLQETQYFGPGTRLLVL.

This clone was seen a handful of times. The chain links TRBV6-1 to TRBJ1-1; D gene ambiguous. The CDR3 runs to 14 residues. V was cut by 2 bases and J by 3 bases, with 10 bases left in between. Germline CDR1 is MNHNS and CDR2 is SASEGT. The CDR3 DNA sequence: TGTGCCAGCAGTGAAAGTGAGGGCCACACTGAAGCTTTCTTT. Translated, it gives CASSESEGHTEAFF.

J is TRBJ1-5 and V is TRBV7-3; D call uncertain. Trimming stripped 3 bases from V and 9 bases from J, with 12 bases between. CDR1 and CDR2 from the germline V gene are SGHTA and FQGTGA. CDR3 length equals 13 residues. This CDR3 is CASSFRASGPQHF. For the CDR3, the DNA is TGTGCCAGCAGCTTTCGCGCTTCCGGGCCCCAGCATTTT.

This chain uses TRBV6-4 with TRBJ2-1; 11 bases map to TRBD2. Germline V CDR1 and CDR2: MRHNA, SNTAGT. This CDR3 is 15 amino acids long. V shed 2 bases and J 5 bases; nucleotides not matched to a gene: 2. In nucleotides, the CDR3 is TGTGCCAGCAGTGACGTAGCGGGAGGGAACAATGAGCAGTTCTTC. Translation: CASSDVAGGNNEQFF.

The chain joins TRBV5-1 to TRBJ2-1; TRBD2 aligns across 10 bases. The germline gives CDR1 SGHRS, CDR2 YFSETQ. The CDR3 covers 15 residues. The V and J ends lost 3 bases and 5 bases, in that order; junction bases with no gene match: 5. CDR3 residues: CASSWTSGQNNEQFF. DNA for the CDR3: TGCGCCAGCAGCTGGACTAGCGGACAGAACAATGAGCAGTTCTTC.

This clone was observed a few times. This chain joins TRBV18 and TRBJ2-1; D is possibly TRBD1 (6 bases). Germline assignment: CDR1 KGHSH and CDR2 LQKENI. The V end lost 5 bases, the J end lost 6 bases, and 11 bases lay between the germline ends. The CDR3 covers 13 residues. The CDR3 protein is CASSGARGNEQFF. The DNA of the CDR3 is TGTGCCAGCTCAGGGGCCAGGGGCAATGAGCAGTTCTTC.

The rearrangement joins TRBV5-4 to TRBJ2-7; TRBD1 agrees at 9 bases. CDR3 length: 14 residues. Germline CDR1 reads SGHNT; CDR2 reads YYREEE (reference sequence). V lost 4 bases to trimming and J lost 6 bases; unmatched junction nucleotides: 8. The CDR3 is CASSRGTGISEQYF. CDR3 bases: TGTGCCAGCAGCCGGGGGACAGGGATCAGCGAGCAGTACTTC.

V and J are TRBV7-9 and TRBJ2-7, with 8 positions matching TRBD1. CDR1 is SEHNR and CDR2 is FQNEAQ in the germline V gene (reference sequence). This CDR3 region has 16 residues. J gave up 4 bases and V 5 bases, and 13 bases lay outside the gene matches. The CDR3 loop is CASSVGFGQGLYEQYF. As DNA, the CDR3 is TGTGCCAGCAGCGTAGGATTCGGACAGGGTCTTTACGAGCAGTACTTC.

V gene TRBV5-1 combines with J gene TRBJ2-5, with D unclear. Germline CDR1 is SGHRS and CDR2 is YFSETQ. CDR3 size: 14 residues. Deletions cut 0 bases from V and 5 bases from J, with 11 bases between. DNA of the CDR3: TGCGCCAGCAGCTTGGCAGTGGCCCCGGAGACCCAGTACTTC. Amino acids: CASSLAVAPETQYF.

This clone has just a few counts. This sequence joins TRBV7-2 and TRBJ1-3; D is possibly TRBD1 (5 bases). This CDR3 is built from 15 residues. The V end lost 5 bases, the J end lost 4 bases, and 15 bases lay between the germline ends. The V gene's germline CDR1 is SGHTA and CDR2 FQGNSA. The CDR3 reads CASSAGPLEGNTIYF. CDR3 sequence (DNA): TGTGCCAGCAGCGCGGGACCCTTGGAGGGAAACACCATATATTTT.

The V and J genes are TRBV6-4 and TRBJ2-2; 9 nucleotides agree with TRBD1. V lost 2 bases and J lost 4; bases outside the gene matches: 5. From germline, CDR1 is MRHNA and CDR2 SNTAGT. The CDR3 extends over 16 amino acids. CDR3 nucleotides: TGTGCCAGCAGTGACATGGCGGGACAGGGCACCGGGGAGCTGTTTTTT. Its translation: CASSDMAGQGTGELFF.

This chain links TRBV12-5 with TRBJ1-1, with 12 bases fitting TRBD1. V was pared by 1 base and J by 4 bases, with 13 bases of the junction left unmatched. Germline CDR1 reads LGHNT; CDR2 reads FRNRAP. The CDR3 totals 19 residues. The CDR3 bases are TGTGCTAGTGGTTTGGACGGGACAGGGGGCTGGGTGTGGGGCACTGAAGCTTTCTTT. This codes for CASGLDGTGGWVWGTEAFF.

The chain carries TRBV10-3 and TRBJ2-3; TRBD2 agrees at 14 bases. The V and J ends lost 4 bases and 5 bases, in that order; junction bases with no gene match: 14. The CDR3 has 19 amino acids. Germline V lookup: CDR1 ENHRY, CDR2 SYGVKD. CDR3 protein: CAISVAPGLAGENGDTQYF. The CDR3 DNA is TGTGCCATCAGTGTAGCCCCGGGACTAGCGGGAGAGAACGGAGATACGCAGTATTTT.

V usage is TRBV7-8 and J usage is TRBJ2-7; D possibly corresponds to TRBD1 (6 bases). The germline V gene has CDR1 SGHVS and CDR2 FQNEAQ. Trimming took 4 bases from V and 7 from J, leaving 17 bases between them. The CDR3 covers 14 residues. CDR3 loop: CASSSNRAPSEQYF. The DNA of the CDR3 is TGTGCCAGCAGCTCCAACAGGGCCCCCTCGGAGCAGTACTTC.

The rearrangement joins TRBV5-4 to TRBJ2-1; 7 bases agree with TRBD2. J gave up 5 bases and V 1 base, and 9 bases lay outside the gene matches. CDR1 and CDR2 from the germline V gene are SGHNT and YYREEE (reference sequence). CDR3 length: 16 residues. The CDR3 DNA sequence: TGTGCCAGCAGCTTGTTAACGGGAGGCCTAAACAATGAGCAGTTCTTC. Its protein product is CASSLLTGGLNNEQFF.

The V gene is TRBV28, the J gene TRBJ1-2; D unclear. Trimming pared 5 bases from V and 6 bases from J, leaving 16 bases between. Germline V gives CDR1 MDHEN, CDR2 SYDVKM. The CDR3 totals 14 residues. CDR3 sequence reads: CASSPGRLRHGYTF. CDR3 sequence (DNA): TGTGCCAGCAGTCCAGGCCGGCTCCGGCATGGCTACACCTTC.

CDR3 DNA: TGTGCCAGCAGCCAAGTCCCCCGGGAGGCGGACGAGCAGTACTTC. It translates to CASSQVPREADEQYF. The chain employs TRBV4-2 and TRBJ2-7; 7 bases align to TRBD2. The CDR3 sequence is 15 residues long. V was pared by 1 base and J by 5 bases, with 8 bases of the junction left unmatched. Germline lookup yields CDR1 LGHNA and CDR2 YNFKEQ.

This chain joins TRBV6-5 and TRBJ2-7; 13 bases line up with TRBD2. The CDR3 has 14 amino acids. The V gene's germline CDR1 is MNHEY and CDR2 SVGAGI. V lost 5 bases, J lost 9 bases, and 7 bases stayed unmatched. CDR3 in amino acids: CASSQLAGGQVQYF. CDR3 DNA: TGTGCCAGCAGTCAACTAGCGGGAGGGCAAGTGCAGTACTTC.